This TCR beta chain was recovered during a study of CD8 T cells in Susac syndrome. With random hexamers, reverse transcription was performed on roughly 0.5 to 1 ug of RNA. Via MiXCR, TCRdb re-called the immunoSEQ multiplex PCR reads, giving one row per CDR3 protein. Of some 150,000 distinct CDR3 sequences listed, around 94% are singletons. The CDR3 consists of 14 residues. Germline CDR1 is KGHSH and CDR2 is LQKENI. V lost 6 bases to trimming and J lost 1 base, with 11 bases between them. The sequenced target, TCR beta, came from blood CD8+ and CD4+ T cells. The chain carries TRBV18 and TRBJ2-3; D gene uncertain. This sequence originates from a human donor in good health. The sequencing input was CD4+ T cells from PBMCs. CDR3 DNA: TGTGCCAGCTCGCCCATGATAGGCACAGATACGCAGTATTTT. Residues: CASSPMIGTDTQYF. Filled out from reference TRBV18 and TRBJ2-3, the complete variable domain reads NAGVMQNPRHLVRRRGQEARLRCSPMKGHSHVYWYRQLPEEGLKFMVYLQKENIIDESGMPKERFSAEFPKEGPSILRIQQVVRGDSAAYFCASSPMIGTDTQYFGPGTRLTVL.